A selection of T cell receptor beta chains follows, all from one sample in a study of blood T cell repertoires in COVID-19. Sequencing used immunoSEQ multiplex PCR; TCRdb keeps in-frame clones, though not all of them. Here the sample spans 75,000 to 90,000 clones, roughly 86% being singletons. The material sequenced was peripheral blood. Receptors originate from a man aged 80 or over with active or convalescent COVID-19. The CDR3 runs from the conserved cysteine through the conserved F or W. D genes are given only for firm matches.

cdr3_length,j_call,d_call,v_call,cdr3_aa,cdr3_nt
13,TRBJ2-5,.,TRBV7-8,CASSLLGAETQYF,TGTGCCAGCAGCCTCCTAGGGGCCGAGACCCAGTACTTC
15,TRBJ2-5,TRBD2,TRBV9,CASSRGGADQETQYF,TGTGCCAGCAGTCGGGGAGGGGCCGACCAAGAGACCCAGTACTTC
15,TRBJ1-2,TRBD1,TRBV6-4,CASSARGGVDYGYTF,TGTGCCAGCAGTGCCCGAGGGGGCGTAGACTATGGCTACACCTTC
16,TRBJ1-5,TRBD1,TRBV18,CASSPRTGGSNQPQHF,TGTGCCAGCTCACCACGGACAGGGGGGAGCAATCAGCCCCAGCATTTT
13,TRBJ1-5,.,TRBV3-1/TRBV3-2,CASSQRGIQPQHF,TGTGCCAGCAGCCAAAGGGGGATCCAGCCCCAGCATTTT
15,TRBJ2-3,TRBD1,TRBV5-1,CASRSEQGRTDTQYF,TGCGCCAGCAGATCGGAACAGGGGCGCACAGATACGCAGTATTTT
13,TRBJ2-1,.,TRBV27,CASSLRGRNEQFF,TGTGCCAGCAGTTTAAGAGGCCGCAATGAGCAGTTCTTC
15,TRBJ1-4,.,TRBV11-3,CASSLGGPANEKLFF,TGTGCCAGCAGCTTAGGGGGGCCGGCCAATGAAAAACTGTTTTTT
14,TRBJ1-2,.,TRBV28,CASSNHDRLYGYTF,TGTGCCAGCAGTAACCACGACAGACTCTATGGCTACACCTTC
15,TRBJ1-3,.,TRBV11-2,CASSLGSGVGNTIYF,TGTGCCAGCAGCTTAGGGTCAGGGGTTGGAAACACCATATATTTT